This T cell receptor beta chain was identified in a study of CD8+ T cells in alopecia areata. RNA was isolated and reverse transcribed to cDNA, the sequencing template. The data were produced by immunoSEQ multiplex PCR, yet TCRdb's version contains in-frame clones alone and is incomplete. The table shows 95,000 to 150,000 clones, with about half occurring only once. As for treatment: oral pan-JAK inhibitor, 5-10 mg twice daily. V was shortened by 3 bases and J by 1 base, with 12 bases between the two germline ends. The CDR3 is 15 residues long. Germline V gene lookup returns CDR1 SGHDN and CDR2 FVKESK.

The material was CD4+ T cells sorted from blood, obtained at week 4, from a patient treated with tofacitinib. This receptor was taken from a human donor with alopecia areata. This chain links TRBV14 with TRBJ1-1; possible D gene TRBD1, 5 bases. CDR3 bases: TGTGCCAGCAGCCAGGGGACGGTACCGAACACTGAAGCTTTCTTT. Protein: CASSQGTVPNTEAFF. Looking up the rest from reference TRBV14 and TRBJ1-1 gives the full variable domain: EAGVTQFPSHSVIEKGQTVTLRCDPISGHDNLYWYRRVMGKEIKFLLHFVKESKQDESGMPNNRFLAERTGGTYSTLKVQPAELEDSGVYFCASSQGTVPNTEAFFGQGTRLTVV.